What follows is one T cell receptor (beta chain) and its context. Its antigen is unknown. Each donor gave one heparinised blood draw averaging approximately 120 mL. In germline, CDR1 is MDHEN, CDR2 SYDVKM. J was trimmed by 7 bases and V by 4 bases; bases with no gene match: 13. The CDR3 has 15 amino acids. Expressed TCRB transcripts were sequenced because the isolated RNA had all been reverse transcribed beforehand. Repertoires were generated with immunoSEQ multiplex PCR, while TCRdb's copy carries only in-frame clones and drops some. The data show under 350,000 clones, 14% seen once. This entry comes from a study of beta chain features in type 1 diabetes. Study context: Examination of sorted cells across all samples involved about 99 million cells. General study findings and limits: Moderate but significant shortening of TCRB CDR3s was recorded in all four CD4+ subsets from Type 1 diabetes patients. Within patients, naive, central memory and Treg TCRB repertoires seemed more similar than within healthy donors. Whether HLA type affects TCRB rearrangement stayed undetermined in the present work.

Sequenced sample: naive CD4+ T cells from blood. This sequence joins TRBV28 and TRBJ2-7; 7 bases fit TRBD2. The sequence derives from a man between 25 and 39 years old with type 1 diabetes. CDR3 region: CASSSGGHPWGEQYF. The CDR3 nucleotides read TGTGCCAGCAGTTCGGGAGGACACCCCTGGGGGGAGCAGTACTTC.